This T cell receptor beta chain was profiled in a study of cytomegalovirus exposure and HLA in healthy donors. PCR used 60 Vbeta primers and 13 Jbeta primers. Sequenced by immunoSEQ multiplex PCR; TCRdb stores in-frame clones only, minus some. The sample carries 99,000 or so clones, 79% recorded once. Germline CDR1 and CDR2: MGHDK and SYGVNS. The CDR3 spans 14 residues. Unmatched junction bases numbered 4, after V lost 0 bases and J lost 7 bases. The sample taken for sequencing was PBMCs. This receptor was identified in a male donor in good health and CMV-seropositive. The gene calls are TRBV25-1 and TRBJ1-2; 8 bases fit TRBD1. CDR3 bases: TGTGCCAGCAGTGAATATGGACAGGGAGGTGGCTACACCTTC. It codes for CASSEYGQGGGYTF.